Presented here are 24 T cell receptor beta chains from one specimen sequenced in a study of blood T cell repertoires in COVID-19. The assay was immunoSEQ multiplex PCR, and TCRdb's table has in-frame clones only and misses some. The sample has 100,000 to 150,000 clones, approximately 79% seen once. Sequencing was carried out using PBMCs or T cells enriched from blood (not recorded which). The receptor source for this set is a man in his forties with acute COVID-19.

CDR3 protein: CASSLESVGGSPLHF. For the CDR3, the DNA is TGTGCCAGTAGTCTGGAGTCAGTCGGGGGTTCACCCCTCCACTTT. J is TRBJ1-6 and V is TRBV19, with TRBD1 as a possible D gene (5 bases). Germline V gene sequence: CDR1 LNHDA, CDR2 SQIVND (reference sequence). V shed 5 bases and J shed 9 bases, with 17 bases lying between them. The CDR3 is 15 amino acids.

The J gene is TRBJ2-3, the V gene TRBV6-2 or TRBV6-3; D may be TRBD1 (5 bases). This CDR3 spans 16 amino acids. CDR1 MNHEY and CDR2 SVGEGT come from the germline V gene. Deletions cut 4 bases from V and 2 bases from J, with 16 bases between. CDR3 DNA sequence: TGTGCCAGCAGTTTCGCAGGGCCCCTTAACACAGATACGCAGTATTTT. Translating it yields CASSFAGPLNTDTQYF.

The V call is TRBV5-4, the J call TRBJ1-1; D remains unclear. CDR3 length: 13 residues. Germline V lookup: CDR1 SGHNT, CDR2 YYREEE (reference sequence). Trimming shortened V by 2 bases and J by 1 base, and 6 bases separated the two germline ends. The CDR3 DNA reads TGTGCCAGCAGCTTCGACTGGAACACTGAAGCTTTCTTT. Protein: CASSFDWNTEAFF.

The genes are TRBV10-2 and TRBJ2-3, with 8 positions matching TRBD2. CDR1 is WSHSY and CDR2 is SAAADI in the germline V gene. The CDR3 runs to 17 residues. Germline trimming cut 3 bases from V and 4 bases from J; bases unmatched to any gene: 12. The chain's CDR3 is CASSDLRTSPYSDTQYF. DNA for the CDR3: TGCGCCAGCAGTGACCTTAGGACTAGCCCGTATTCAGATACGCAGTATTTT.

This clone was recorded only once. The CDR3 nucleotides are TGTGCCAGTAGCACACCCAGGGACAAGTCTGGAAACACCATATATTTT. As protein: CASSTPRDKSGNTIYF. The chain uses TRBV19 and TRBJ1-3; tentative D call: TRBD1 (6 bases). The CDR3 covers 16 residues. Germline V gives CDR1 LNHDA, CDR2 SQIVND (reference sequence). V was shortened by 6 bases and J by 1 base, with 16 bases between the two germline ends.

The chain couples TRBV25-1 to TRBJ1-2; D gene unclear. The ends were cut back, 4 bases at V and 2 bases at J, with 2 bases in the middle. Germline V gene sequence: CDR1 MGHDK, CDR2 SYGVNS. CDR3 size: 11 residues. The DNA for the CDR3 is TGTGCCAGCAGTGTAAACTATGGCTACACCTTC. This gives the protein CASSVNYGYTF.

The chain couples TRBV29-1 to TRBJ1-5, with a possible D match to TRBD1 (6 bases). V was clipped by 7 bases and J by 4 bases, with 14 bases between them. Germline V gene lookup returns CDR1 SQVTM and CDR2 ANQGSEA. The CDR3 extends over 13 amino acids. The CDR3 sequence: CSALPGANQPQHF. DNA for the CDR3: TGCAGCGCCCTCCCAGGGGCGAATCAGCCCCAGCATTTT. The full variable domain, in which reference TRBV29-1 and TRBJ1-5 provide the parts outside the CDR3, is SAVISQKPSRDICQRGTSLTIQCQVDSQVTMMFWYRQQPGQSLTLIATANQGSEATYESGFVIDKFPISRPNLTFSTLTVSNMSPEDSSIYLCSALPGANQPQHFGDGTRLSIL.

This chain joins TRBV27 and TRBJ1-1; D possibly corresponds to TRBD1 (5 bases). The CDR3 spans 15 residues. The V gene lost 5 bases and the J gene lost 1 base, with 14 bases spanning the gap. Germline values: CDR1 MNHEY, CDR2 SMNVEV (reference sequence). The CDR3 coding sequence is TGTGCCAGCAGTCCCCGGGGAGGGGAGAACACTGAAGCTTTCTTT. It translates to CASSPRGGENTEAFF.

The rearrangement uses TRBV18 and TRBJ1-4; possibly TRBD1 for D (6 bases). Trimming stripped 6 bases from V and 7 bases from J, with 15 bases between. Germline V lookup: CDR1 KGHSH, CDR2 LQKENI. The CDR3 runs to 14 residues. CDR3 sequence (DNA): TGTGCCAGCTCCGGGGGGGCTGACGGTGAAAAACTGTTTTTT. Its protein product is CASSGGADGEKLFF.

This clone has just one count. This chain connects TRBV12-3 or TRBV12-4 to TRBJ2-4; 9 bases line up with TRBD1. This CDR3 has 13 residues. Germline trimming cut 3 bases from V and 8 bases from J; bases unmatched to any gene: 2. The CDR3 protein is CASSFRDRDIQYF. The CDR3 DNA sequence: TGTGCCAGCAGTTTCCGGGACAGGGACATTCAGTACTTC.

This rearrangement joins TRBV28 to TRBJ2-7; tentative D call: TRBD2 (6 bases). In germline, CDR1 is MDHEN, CDR2 SYDVKM. V was pared by 7 bases and J by 4 bases, with 11 bases between. CDR3 length: 12 amino acids. The CDR3 sequence: CASTGRIYEQYF. CDR3 sequence (DNA): TGTGCCAGCACCGGGAGAATATACGAGCAGTACTTC. Using reference TRBV28 and TRBJ2-7 for the parts outside the CDR3, the full variable domain is DVKVTQSSRYLVKRTGEKVFLECVQDMDHENMFWYRQDPGLGLRLIYFSYDVKMKEKGDIPEGYSVSREKKERFSLILESASTNQTSMYLCASTGRIYEQYFGPGTRLTVT.

CDR3 in DNA: TGTGCCAGCTCCCTTGGACTAGCCCACAATGAGCAGTTCTTC. This encodes CASSLGLAHNEQFF. J is TRBJ2-1 and V is TRBV18, with 8 bases matching TRBD2. Germline assignment: CDR1 KGHSH and CDR2 LQKENI. V shed 6 bases and J 5 bases; nucleotides not matched to a gene: 6. The CDR3 has 14 amino acids.

The V and J genes are TRBV21-1 and TRBJ1-6; TRBD1, the table's D call, was not compared with the DNA. TRBV21-1 is tagged as a pseudogene. The CDR3 consists of 14 residues. CDR3 sequence (DNA): TGTGCCAGCACCTGGACAGGAGATAATTCACCCCTCCACTTT. Translating it yields CASTWTGDNSPLHF.

V is TRBV7-2 and J is TRBJ1-6, with TRBD1 matching over 10 bases. CDR1 is SGHTA, CDR2 FQGNSA, per germline. There are 16 residues in the CDR3. Germline trimming cut 4 bases from V and 10 bases from J; bases unmatched to any gene: 10. The CDR3 bases are TGTGCCAGCAGCTCCCAAGGACAGGGGGAATGGTCACCCCTCCACTTT. It specifies CASSSQGQGEWSPLHF.

V gene TRBV2 combines with J gene TRBJ1-1; weak D call: TRBD1 (6 bases). Looked up from germline, CDR1 is SNHLY and CDR2 is FYNNEI. There are 13 residues in the CDR3. V was clipped by 10 bases and J by 3 bases, with 15 bases between them. Written as DNA, the CDR3 is TGTGCCACCCGGACTGAGGGGGACACTGAAGCTTTCTTT. Translated, it gives CATRTEGDTEAFF. Full variable domain (rest looked up from reference TRBV2 and TRBJ1-1): EPEVTQTPSHQVTQMGQEVILRCVPISNHLYFYWYRQILGQKVEFLVSFYNNEISEKSEIFDDQFSVERPDGSNFTLKIRSTKLEDSAMYFCATRTEGDTEAFFGQGTRLTVV.

The chain uses TRBV2 and TRBJ1-2; the match to TRBD1 covers 7 bases. With V trimmed by 10 bases and J by 4 bases, 6 bases remained unmatched. Germline CDR1 SNHLY, CDR2 FYNNEI. There are 12 residues in the CDR3. The CDR3 loop is CAITGTAYGYTF. The CDR3 coding sequence is TGTGCCATCACCGGGACAGCCTATGGCTACACCTTC.

The V and J genes are TRBV18 and TRBJ2-7, with 11 bases lining up with TRBD2. The ends lost 5 bases at V and 0 bases at J; junction bases unmatched: 6. Per the germline V gene, CDR1 is KGHSH and CDR2 is LQKENI. This CDR3 has 16 amino acids. CDR3 region: CASSFRLAGSSYEQYF. CDR3 nucleotide sequence: TGTGCCAGCTCATTCCGACTAGCGGGGTCCTCCTACGAGCAGTACTTC.

This chain uses TRBV29-1 with TRBJ2-1; weak D call: TRBD2 (6 bases). Germline V CDR1 and CDR2: SQVTM, ANQGSEA. This CDR3 contains 14 residues. V shed 1 base and J shed 7 bases, with 14 bases lying between them. The CDR3 coding sequence is TGCAGCGTTGAAGTGACTTTGGGGACTAATGAGCAGTTCTTC. It translates to CSVEVTLGTNEQFF.

The chain links TRBV7-3 to TRBJ2-2; no clear D gene. The CDR3 is made up of 13 amino acids. V was cut by 6 bases and J by 5 bases, with 10 bases left in between. Germline values: CDR1 SGHTA, CDR2 FQGTGA. The CDR3 protein is CASSRGWTGELFF. The CDR3 nucleotides are TGTGCCAGCAGTCGAGGTTGGACCGGGGAGCTGTTTTTT. The whole variable domain, remainder taken from reference TRBV7-3 and TRBJ2-2, is GAGVSQTPSNKVTEKGKYVELRCDPISGHTALYWYRQSLGQGPEFLIYFQGTGAADDSGLPNDRFFAVRPEGSVSTLKIQRTERGDSAVYLCASSRGWTGELFFGEGSRLTVL.

This chain uses TRBV19 with TRBJ1-1; D is unresolved. The CDR3 extends over 12 amino acids. The germline V gene has CDR1 LNHDA and CDR2 SQIVND (reference sequence). Trimming stripped 10 bases from V and 9 bases from J, with 18 bases between. For the CDR3, the DNA is TGTGCCACCCGAGGGCAGGAACGGAAAGCTTTCTTT. Residues: CATRGQERKAFF. The full variable domain, rest sourced from reference TRBV19 and TRBJ1-1, is DGGITQSPKYLFRKEGQNVTLSCEQNLNHDAMYWYRQDPGQGLRLIYYSQIVNDFQKGDIAEGYSVSREKKESFPLTVTSAQKNPTAFYLCATRGQERKAFFGQGTRLTVV.

In this sample, this clone turned up once. The V and J genes are TRBV15 and TRBJ1-1; TRBD1 agrees at 7 bases. The CDR3 totals 14 residues. Germline V gene lookup returns CDR1 LNHNV and CDR2 YYDKDF (reference sequence). V shed 0 bases and J 11 bases; nucleotides not matched to a gene: 9. The CDR3 sequence is CATSRDREGARAFF. CDR3 DNA sequence: TGTGCCACCAGCAGAGATCGAGAGGGGGCAAGGGCTTTCTTT.

The V call is TRBV28, the J call TRBJ1-5; 10 nucleotides match TRBD1. Trimming removed 6 bases from V and 7 bases from J; junction bases left unmatched: 3. The CDR3 is made up of 13 amino acids. CDR1 is MDHEN and CDR2 is SYDVKM in the germline V gene. The CDR3 spells CASRGTGDQPQHF. The CDR3 bases are TGTGCCAGCAGGGGGACAGGGGACCAGCCCCAGCATTTT.

The chain links TRBV7-2 to TRBJ2-1; 8 positions match TRBD1. Germline V gene sequence: CDR1 SGHTA, CDR2 FQGNSA. V was clipped by 4 bases and J by 8 bases; unmatched bases: 7. This CDR3 contains 14 residues. The CDR3 loop reads CASSSDRGRDEQFF. The CDR3 DNA follows: TGTGCCAGCAGCTCCGACAGGGGTCGAGATGAGCAGTTCTTC.

The V call is TRBV7-3, the J call TRBJ2-3; 13 positions match TRBD2. The J segment lost 0 bases and the V segment lost 1 base, leaving 7 bases of the junction unmatched. CDR1 SGHTA and CDR2 FQGTGA come from the germline V gene. This CDR3 comprises 19 residues. The CDR3: CASSLSPGTSGVSTDTQYF. In DNA form, the CDR3 reads TGTGCCAGCAGCTTAAGCCCCGGGACTAGCGGGGTAAGCACAGATACGCAGTATTTT.